The source of this T cell receptor beta chain is a study of blood T cell repertoires in COVID-19. Using immunoSEQ multiplex PCR, the repertoire was profiled, and TCRdb retains in-frame clones only, with some absent. The sample contains 250,000 or so clones, about 90% of which appear only once. The CDR3 contains 12 residues. V gave up 5 bases and J gave up 9 bases, with 11 bases separating them. Germline V gene sequence: CDR1 SGHTA, CDR2 FQGNSA. The sequence was obtained from a young woman with acute COVID-19. The sample consisted of PBMCs or T cells enriched from blood (not recorded which). The gene calls are TRBV7-2 and TRBJ2-1; possible D gene TRBD2, 6 bases. This chain's CDR3 is CASSPGGAEQFF. The CDR3 coding sequence is TGTGCCAGCAGCCCGGGCGGGGCTGAGCAGTTCTTC.